This TCR beta chain is drawn from a study of T cell repertoires in cytomegalovirus infection. Study information: It was recently identified HLA-C-restricted and well-studied HLA-B-restricted CMV epitopes that the study used. CMV infection together with matching HLA type was indicated by public TCR beta signatures.

This clonotype was observed many times. Its antigen is not known. Germline V gives CDR1 SGHTA, CDR2 FQGNSA. This CDR3 has 12 residues. Trimming shortened V by 1 base and J by 8 bases, and 8 bases separated the two germline ends. Each CDR3 protein gets one entry after TCRdb re-called the reads with MiXCR. The data contain 900,000 to 950,000 distinct CDR3 sequences, about a third of them singletons. The sequenced sample was cultured CD8+ T cells from PBMCs, obtained from culture after CMV antigen stimulation. The receptor was isolated from a human donor in good health (CMV status not recorded). Some clones in this sample may be carry-over from other donors' samples. J is TRBJ1-1 and V is TRBV7-2; D ambiguous. The CDR3 region has the DNA TGTGCCAGCAGCTTAGTTTCGGCCGAAGCTTTCTTT. Translating gives CASSLVSAEAFF.